These 26 T cell receptor beta chains were sequenced from one sample in a study of long-term antiretroviral therapy in people with HIV. Survey-level immunoSEQ v3.0 assays were run. The data were produced by immunoSEQ multiplex PCR, yet TCRdb's version contains in-frame clones alone and is incomplete. This table holds approximately 11,000 clones, around four fifths found once. This sample comprised unsorted PBMCs, obtained at the start of antiretroviral therapy, before treatment. These receptor sequences come from a man aged 30 to 45 with HIV.

The gene calls are TRBV7-8 and TRBJ2-7, with a weak D call TRBD1 (5 bases). V was cut by 2 bases and J by 6 bases, with 17 bases left in between. The CDR3 spans 15 residues. Germline V gene data show CDR1 as SGHVS and CDR2 as FQNEAQ. The CDR3 loop is CASSLNPGRASEQYF. The CDR3 DNA is TGTGCCAGCAGCTTAAATCCGGGCAGGGCTTCCGAGCAGTACTTC. The complete variable domain, with remaining parts taken from reference TRBV7-8 and TRBJ2-7, reads GAGVSQSPRYKVAKRGQDVALRCDPISGHVSLFWYQQALGQGPEFLTYFQNEAQLDKSGLPSDRFFAERPEGSVSTLKIQRTQQEDSAVYLCASSLNPGRASEQYFGPGTRLTVT.

This clone is large (0.1 to 1%) within its sample. This chain joins TRBV4-1 and TRBJ1-2; TRBD1 might be the D (5 bases). Germline V gene sequence: CDR1 MGHRA, CDR2 YSYEKL. This CDR3 has 15 amino acids. V shed 2 bases and J shed 7 bases, with 17 bases lying between them. The CDR3, as DNA: TGCGCCAGCAGCCAAATGACTTTGGCGGGGGGTGGCTACACCTTC. It yields the protein CASSQMTLAGGGYTF.

This chain joins TRBV5-6 and TRBJ1-2; D is unclear. CDR3 length: 12 residues. V gave up 0 bases and J gave up 7 bases, with 7 bases separating them. The germline gives CDR1 SGHDT, CDR2 YYEEEE. CDR3 nucleotides: TGTGCCAGCAGCTTGGGTTTATTTGGCTACACCTTC. Protein sequence: CASSLGLFGYTF. The full variable domain, in which reference TRBV5-6 and TRBJ1-2 provide the parts outside the CDR3, is DAGVTQSPTHLIKTRGQQVTLRCSPKSGHDTVSWYQQALGQGPQFIFQYYEEEERQRGNFPDRFSGHQFPNYSSELNVNALLLGDSALYLCASSLGLFGYTFGSGTRLTVV.

The CDR3 spells CASSLAPTGELGDTQYF. CDR3 in DNA: TGTGCCAGCAGTTTAGCCCCCACGGGGGAATTGGGAGATACGCAGTATTTT. The J gene is TRBJ2-3, the V gene TRBV28; D may be TRBD2 (6 bases). Germline-derived CDR1 and CDR2 are MDHEN and SYDVKM. Trimming took 2 bases from V and 5 from J, leaving 20 bases between them. There are 17 residues in the CDR3.

This sequence joins TRBV7-9 and TRBJ2-5; TRBD1 agrees at 8 bases. The germline CDR1 and CDR2 sequences are SEHNR and FQNEAQ (reference sequence). Trimming took 4 bases from V and 3 from J; bases not matched to a gene: 13. This CDR3 contains 17 residues. The CDR3 DNA sequence: TGTGCCAGCAGCTCAGGCCGGACAGGGAAGGGGAAAGAGACCCAGTACTTC. It encodes CASSSGRTGKGKETQYF.

This clone was observed a few times. V usage is TRBV27 and J usage is TRBJ2-6; no firm D call. Per the germline V gene, CDR1 is MNHEY and CDR2 is SMNVEV (reference sequence). This CDR3 comprises 14 residues. The V and J ends lost 9 bases and 4 bases respectively, with 13 bases between them. The CDR3, as DNA: TGTGCCAGGACGAGAGGCCCGGGGGCCAACGTCCTGACTTTC. This encodes CARTRGPGANVLTF.

The chain links TRBV7-9 to TRBJ2-3, with D hard to call. CDR1 SEHNR and CDR2 FQNEAQ come from the germline V gene (reference sequence). V shed 1 base and J shed 5 bases, with 10 bases lying between them. The CDR3 is made up of 14 amino acids. The CDR3 coding sequence is TGTGCCAGCAGCTTAGAACGGGCGGAAGATACGCAGTATTTT. Amino acids: CASSLERAEDTQYF. Together with reference TRBV7-9 and TRBJ2-3, the CDR3 gives the full variable domain: DTGVSQNPRHKITKRGQNVTFRCDPISEHNRLYWYRQTLGQGPEFLTYFQNEAQLEKSRLLSDRFSAERPKGSFSTLEIQRTEQGDSAMYLCASSLERAEDTQYFGPGTRLTVL.

The chain carries TRBV10-3 and TRBJ1-1; TRBD1 is a possible D gene (5 bases). This CDR3 has 13 amino acids. The V end lost 6 bases, the J end lost 7 bases, and 15 bases lay between the germline ends. Germline V gene lookup returns CDR1 ENHRY and CDR2 SYGVKD. CDR3: CAIRGHPGGEAFF. DNA for the CDR3: TGTGCCATCAGAGGACACCCCGGGGGTGAAGCTTTCTTT.

A note on this clone: One end of the junction does not line up with germline, which may come from a read error. The rearrangement joins TRBV7-2 to TRBJ2-7, with 9 bases aligning to TRBD2. The CDR3 contains 14 residues. CDR1 is SGHTA and CDR2 is FQGNSA in the germline V gene. CDR3 bases: TGTGCCAGCATCCCAGGTAGCGGGAGCTACCAGCAGTACTTC. It codes for CASIPGSGSYQQYF.

This rearrangement joins TRBV7-9 to TRBJ1-1; maybe TRBD1 (6 bases). The germline V gene encodes CDR1 SEHNR and CDR2 FQNEAQ (reference sequence). This CDR3 has 15 residues. V lost 0 bases, J lost 3 bases, and 11 bases lay in between. CDR3 coding DNA: TGTGCCAGCAGCTTAGCTAACAGGGCCGACACTGAAGCTTTCTTT. Translating gives CASSLANRADTEAFF. The full variable domain, in which reference TRBV7-9 and TRBJ1-1 provide the parts outside the CDR3, is DTGVSQNPRHKITKRGQNVTFRCDPISEHNRLYWYRQTLGQGPEFLTYFQNEAQLEKSRLLSDRFSAERPKGSFSTLEIQRTEQGDSAMYLCASSLANRADTEAFFGQGTRLTVV.

The chain recombines TRBV7-2 with TRBJ2-1; TRBD2 aligns across 10 bases. Germline CDR1 is SGHTA and CDR2 is FQGNSA. Losses at the gene ends were 3 bases for V and 9 bases for J; bases not matched to a gene: 11. The CDR3 has 16 amino acids. For the CDR3, the DNA is TGTGCCAGCAGCTTCGGGAACAGCGGGGGGGCGAGTGAGCAGTTCTTC. Protein: CASSFGNSGGASEQFF.

The chain is built from TRBV6-1 and TRBJ1-5, with D hard to call. The CDR3 is 15 amino acids. V lost 2 bases and J 4 bases, leaving 12 bases between the germline ends. CDR1 is MNHNS, CDR2 SASEGT, per germline. For the CDR3, the DNA is TGTGCCAGCAGTGAATGGGGTGCTGTTAATCAGCCCCAGCATTTT. Translated, it gives CASSEWGAVNQPQHF.

V and J are TRBV15 and TRBJ2-3; D perhaps matches TRBD2 (5 bases). Trimming pared 3 bases from V and 6 bases from J, leaving 7 bases between. CDR1 and CDR2 (germline): LNHNV, YYDKDF (reference sequence). This CDR3 comprises 12 residues. CDR3 nucleotides: TGTGCCACCAGCAGCACTAGTGATACGCAGTATTTT. Amino acids: CATSSTSDTQYF.

This clone was seen more than once but under ten times. The rearrangement links TRBV4-1 to TRBJ1-3; D is uncertain. There are 15 residues in the CDR3. Trimming left V 4 bases short and J 0 bases short, with 10 bases between. CDR1 and CDR2 (germline): MGHRA, YSYEKL. The CDR3 loop reads CASSPTAASGNTIYF. The CDR3 DNA reads TGCGCCAGCAGCCCAACAGCGGCCTCTGGAAACACCATATATTTT.

The V and J genes are TRBV10-3 and TRBJ2-7; unclear D gene. V lost 4 bases, J lost 3 bases, and 10 bases lay in between. Germline-derived CDR1 and CDR2 are ENHRY and SYGVKD. The CDR3 contains 13 residues. The CDR3 sequence: CAISADTSYEQYF. For the CDR3, the DNA is TGTGCCATCAGTGCAGACACCAGCTACGAGCAGTACTTC.

The chain couples TRBV30 to TRBJ2-7; possible D gene TRBD2, 6 bases. The V gene lost 4 bases and the J gene lost 4 bases, with 11 bases spanning the gap. From germline, CDR1 is GTSNPN and CDR2 SVGIG (reference sequence). The CDR3 sequence is 12 residues long. Here the CDR3 reads CAWIPGVYEQYF. The CDR3 DNA follows: TGTGCCTGGATACCGGGAGTTTACGAGCAGTACTTC.

This clone appeared once. The rearrangement joins TRBV5-4 to TRBJ2-7; possibly TRBD2 for D (5 bases). Germline lookup yields CDR1 SGHNT and CDR2 YYREEE (reference sequence). Trimming stripped 2 bases from V and 0 bases from J, with 9 bases between. The length of the CDR3 is 14 residues. The CDR3 DNA is TGTGCCAGCAGCTTTGGGGAGAGCTCCTACGAGCAGTACTTC. Encoded protein: CASSFGESSYEQYF.

The V and J genes are TRBV7-8 and TRBJ1-2; D unclear. Per the germline V gene, CDR1 is SGHVS and CDR2 is FQNEAQ. The CDR3 is 15 amino acids. Trimming pared 5 bases from V and 4 bases from J, leaving 17 bases between. As DNA, the CDR3 is TGTGCCAGCAGCCTCGCGGGCAGCTTCTCCTATGGCTACACCTTC. Amino acid sequence: CASSLAGSFSYGYTF.

This clone was recorded a few times. The sample has other DNA sequences that encode this CDR3 too. V and J are TRBV27 and TRBJ1-4, with D hard to call. The CDR3 sequence is 14 residues long. With 3 bases removed from V and 1 base from J, the gap between germline ends came to 6 bases. Germline CDR1 reads MNHEY; CDR2 reads SMNVEV (reference sequence). Written as DNA, the CDR3 is TGTGCCAGCAGTTTTAAGGGAACTAATGAAAAACTGTTTTTT. Amino acids: CASSFKGTNEKLFF. The variable domain in full, with the rest retrieved from reference TRBV27 and TRBJ1-4, is EAQVTQNPRYLITVTGKKLTVTCSQNMNHEYMSWYRQDPGLGLRQIYYSMNVEVTDKGDVPEGYKVSRKEKRNFPLILESPSPNQTSLYFCASSFKGTNEKLFFGSGTQLSVL.

The chain employs TRBV5-1 and TRBJ1-1; the match to TRBD1 covers 9 bases. There are 18 residues in the CDR3. Germline CDR1 is SGHRS and CDR2 is YFSETQ. V lost 1 base, J lost 4 bases, and 14 bases stayed unmatched. CDR3 sequence: CASSLPPGTGIGATEAFF. The CDR3 DNA reads TGCGCCAGCAGCTTGCCACCCGGGACAGGGATTGGGGCCACTGAAGCTTTCTTT.

J is TRBJ1-1 and V is TRBV7-9; the D is unclear. Per germline, CDR1 SEHNR and CDR2 FQNEAQ (reference sequence). Trimming cost V 6 bases and J 1 base, with 12 bases left between them. The CDR3 runs 14 residues. The CDR3: CASRWSGENTEAFF. In DNA, the CDR3 is TGTGCCAGCAGGTGGAGCGGCGAGAACACTGAAGCTTTCTTT.

V is TRBV5-1 and J is TRBJ2-5; 11 nucleotides agree with TRBD2. Germline V gene lookup returns CDR1 SGHRS and CDR2 YFSETQ. The CDR3 has 16 amino acids. V trimming: 4 bases; J trimming: 5 bases; junction bases outside the gene matches: 10. CDR3 sequence: CASSADTSGGGETQYF. CDR3 bases: TGCGCCAGCAGCGCCGACACTAGCGGGGGTGGTGAGACCCAGTACTTC.

J is TRBJ1-5 and V is TRBV7-3; unclear D gene. Trimming pared 2 bases from V and 5 bases from J, leaving 7 bases between. Germline V gives CDR1 SGHTA, CDR2 FQGTGA. CDR3 length: 13 residues. The CDR3 region has the DNA TGTGCCAGCAGCTTAGCGCCTGATCAGCCCCAGCATTTT. It codes for CASSLAPDQPQHF.

The rearrangement joins TRBV28 to TRBJ2-2; D unresolved. Germline assignment: CDR1 MDHEN and CDR2 SYDVKM. The V end lost 8 bases, the J end lost 4 bases, and 5 bases lay between the germline ends. The CDR3 runs 11 residues. The CDR3, as DNA: TGTGCCAGCGGGCCCACCGGGGAGCTGTTTTTT. Protein: CASGPTGELFF.

This clone appeared once. The chain recombines TRBV5-1 with TRBJ2-2; D gene uncertain. V shed 0 bases and J shed 2 bases, with 8 bases lying between them. Germline CDR1 SGHRS, CDR2 YFSETQ. The CDR3 contains 15 residues. CDR3 protein: CASSLALGNTGELFF. The DNA of the CDR3 is TGCGCCAGCAGCTTGGCCTTGGGCAACACCGGGGAGCTGTTTTTT. The full variable domain, in which reference TRBV5-1 and TRBJ2-2 provide the parts outside the CDR3, is KAGVTQTPRYLIKTRGQQVTLSCSPISGHRSVSWYQQTPGQGLQFLFEYFSETQRNKGNFPGRFSGRQFSNSRSEMNVSTLELGDSALYLCASSLALGNTGELFFGEGSRLTVL.

This clone showed up just once. The chain couples TRBV2 to TRBJ2-6; D may be TRBD2 (5 bases). The CDR3 contains 19 residues. CDR1 and CDR2 from the germline V gene are SNHLY and FYNNEI. V lost 2 bases to trimming and J lost 0 bases, with 17 bases between them. CDR3 loop: CASSEKSGRGNSGANVLTF. The CDR3 nucleotides read TGTGCCAGCAGTGAAAAGAGTGGTCGGGGAAACTCTGGGGCCAACGTCCTGACTTTC.